This TCR beta chain came from a study of molecular identifiers for immune sequencing clone quantification. Previously described methods with listed TCR primers produced the bulk TCR libraries. TCRdb used MiXCR to reprocess the PCR reads, holding one entry per CDR3 protein. The table records under 600,000 distinct CDR3 sequences, about a fifth of them present only once. Worth noting for this clonotype: What it binds is unknown.

Whole-study findings and limits: Under 1% of molecules in naive cells, but over 98% of effector molecules, belonged to clones above 20 RNA copies.

Germline V gives CDR1 MDHEN, CDR2 SYDVKM. The CDR3 covers 17 residues. The J segment lost 2 bases and the V segment lost 5 bases, leaving 10 bases of the junction unmatched. The sequence derives from a human donor in good health. Some libraries in this study had Jurkat cell RNA spiked in. The sample comprised naive CD8+ T cells from blood, with Jurkat cell RNA spiked in. Subset given: FACS-sorted CD8+CD4-CCR7+CD45RA+ naive T cells. This chain links TRBV28 with TRBJ2-5, with 11 bases aligning to TRBD1. As DNA, the CDR3 is TGTGCCAGCAGTCCTCGGACAGGGGGCGTCCTTCAAGAGACCCAGTACTTC. Amino acid sequence: CASSPRTGGVLQETQYF.